This T cell receptor beta chain was profiled in a study of circulating CD8 cells and anti-PD-1 response in melanoma. The CDR3 extends over 14 amino acids. Germline values: CDR1 MNHEY, CDR2 SMNVEV (reference sequence). With V trimmed by 3 bases and J by 3 bases, 4 bases remained unmatched. Findings and limits, study-wide: Diversity ranked highest in DNEG and lowest in TIGIT subsets. Subset repertoires were largely private at M1, with under 7% shared. Previously treated and treatment-naive patients were pooled together.

Live CD3+CD8+TCRalphabeta+ cells were sorted into four subsets by PD-1 and/or TIGIT. Using roughly 16 ng of total RNA, TCR libraries were made with the QIAseq Immune Repertoire TCR panel. MiXCR was run by TCRdb on the reads, yielding one entry per CDR3 protein. The sample yields about 480 distinct CDR3 sequences, 7% to 9.5% seen once. By share of the sample, this clonotype is large. Its antigen remains unidentified. The TCR sequence derives from a human donor with melanoma. The V call is TRBV27, the J call TRBJ2-7; 8 positions match TRBD2. The starting material was CD8+ T cells from PBMCs, obtained at baseline or after one month of anti-PD-1 therapy (not recorded which). CDR3 DNA: TGTGCCAGCAGTTTGCGGGGGGAAGGCTACGAGCAGTACTTC. This translates into CASSLRGEGYEQYF.